A single sample is the source of the 29 T cell receptor beta chains below, sequenced in a study of lymphopenia after photon versus proton radiotherapy (dated by TCRdb to the late 2010s). Receptors were amplified or captured by the immunoSEQ multiplex PCR assay. This is the immuneACCESS table as TCRdb keeps it, with only in-frame sequences that have V and J called. A part of the clones is gone; compared with another copy, unresolved V genes explain less than half, and the rest is unexplained. Here the sample has fewer than 20,000 clones; more than 90% occur a single time. About 1.5% of the sample belongs to the ten largest clones. Here the sequenced sample was peripheral blood, taken from a patient treated with photon-based radiotherapy. These receptors originate from a woman in her thirties or forties with cholangiocarcinoma.

V gene TRBV27 combines with J gene TRBJ1-5; no clear D gene. The germline CDR1 and CDR2 sequences are MNHEY and SMNVEV (reference sequence). This CDR3 has 13 amino acids. V was cut by 6 bases and J by 6 bases, with 12 bases left in between. DNA for the CDR3: TGTGCCAGCAGCCTTAATGCGGGTCAGCCCCAGCATTTT. It codes for CASSLNAGQPQHF.

The chain uses TRBV27 and TRBJ2-2; 12 nucleotides line up with TRBD1. Unmatched junction bases numbered 15, after V lost 6 bases and J lost 7 bases. The CDR3 runs 18 residues. Germline CDR1 is MNHEY and CDR2 is SMNVEV (reference sequence). The CDR3 nucleotides read TGTGCCAGCAGACCCCGGGTGGGACAGGGGGCTTCAGGCGGGGAGCTGTTTTTT. Its protein is CASRPRVGQGASGGELFF.

This chain uses TRBV27 with TRBJ2-7; TRBD2 matches at 11 bases. CDR3 length: 14 residues. Germline loops: CDR1 MNHEY, CDR2 SMNVEV (reference sequence). V lost 7 bases to trimming and J lost 6 bases; unmatched junction nucleotides: 8. The CDR3 here is CASKGTSGLGEQYF. DNA for the CDR3: TGTGCCAGCAAAGGGACTAGCGGACTTGGCGAGCAGTACTTC.

The CDR3 coding sequence is TGTGCCAGCAGCGTTGGACAGGGGCCTAACTATGGCTACACCTTC. Its translation: CASSVGQGPNYGYTF. The V and J genes are TRBV9 and TRBJ1-2, with TRBD1 matching over 9 bases. With V trimmed by 2 bases and J by 0 bases, 2 bases remained unmatched. The CDR3 is made up of 15 amino acids. The germline V gene has CDR1 SGDLS and CDR2 YYNGEE. The full variable domain, in which reference TRBV9 and TRBJ1-2 provide the parts outside the CDR3, is DSGVTQTPKHLITATGQRVTLRCSPRSGDLSVYWYQQSLDQGLQFLIQYYNGEERAKGNILERFSAQQFPDLHSELNLSSLELGDSALYFCASSVGQGPNYGYTFGSGTRLTVV.

The chain has TRBV7-2 and TRBJ2-4; 10 bases match TRBD1. CDR1 and CDR2 from the germline V gene are SGHTA and FQGNSA. J was trimmed by 0 bases and V by 2 bases; bases with no gene match: 4. This CDR3 has 17 residues. Here the CDR3 reads CASSLQGQGLAKNIQYF. The CDR3 coding sequence is TGTGCCAGCAGCTTACAGGGACAGGGGCTAGCCAAAAACATTCAGTACTTC. Full variable domain (missing parts from reference TRBV7-2 and TRBJ2-4): GAGVSQSPSNKVTEKGKDVELRCDPISGHTALYWYRQSLGQGLEFLIYFQGNSAPDKSGLPSDRFSAERTGGSVSTLTIQRTQQEDSAVYLCASSLQGQGLAKNIQYFGAGTRLSVL.

This clone was recorded only once. This rearrangement joins TRBV7-5 to TRBJ1-2. TRBV7-5 is recorded as a pseudogene. This CDR3 spans 12 amino acids. The CDR3 sequence is CACRSATNGYTF. DNA for the CDR3: TGTGCCTGTCGGTCGGCCACGAATGGCTACACCTTC.

This clone came up once. The V call is TRBV29-1, the J call TRBJ2-3; 10 bases align to TRBD2. Germline V gene data show CDR1 as SQVTM and CDR2 as ANQGSEA. The CDR3 extends over 14 amino acids. V dropped 8 bases and J dropped 5; count of bases not matched to a gene: 10. CDR3 DNA sequence: TGCAGCTCGTATCTAGCGGGAGTCTTAGATACGCAGTATTTT. This translates into CSSYLAGVLDTQYF.

This clone was detected once. This sequence joins TRBV27 and TRBJ2-4; TRBD2 might be the D (6 bases). Germline loops: CDR1 MNHEY, CDR2 SMNVEV (reference sequence). V lost 0 bases and J 0 bases, leaving 18 bases between the germline ends. This CDR3 is built from 19 residues. CDR3 region: CASSLSMADGGLAKNIQYF. The CDR3 nucleotides are TGTGCCAGCAGTTTATCTATGGCGGACGGGGGTTTAGCCAAAAACATTCAGTACTTC.

This chain's CDR3 is CASSYRQRSYNEQFF. In nucleotides, the CDR3 is TGTGCCAGCAGTTACCGGCAGCGGTCCTACAATGAGCAGTTCTTC. The chain joins TRBV27 to TRBJ2-1; D might be TRBD2 (5 bases). Per the germline V gene, CDR1 is MNHEY and CDR2 is SMNVEV (reference sequence). The CDR3 sequence is 15 residues long. The V and J ends lost 4 bases and 1 base respectively, with 11 bases between them.

This chain connects TRBV6-6 to TRBJ1-6; a weak D match, TRBD1 (6 bases). CDR3 length equals 16 residues. With 4 bases removed from V and 7 bases from J, the gap between germline ends came to 17 bases. Per the germline V gene, CDR1 is MNHNY and CDR2 is SVGAGI (reference sequence). The CDR3 bases are TGTGCCAGCAGTTTATTCCGGGACAAGGGGAATTCACCCCTCCACTTT. Its protein product is CASSLFRDKGNSPLHF.

The CDR3 reads CASSIDAQGQGGYTF. The CDR3 region has the DNA TGTGCCAGTAGTATAGACGCCCAGGGCCAAGGAGGCTACACCTTC. The rearrangement joins TRBV19 to TRBJ1-2, with D perhaps matching TRBD1 (5 bases). Germline lookup yields CDR1 LNHDA and CDR2 SQIVND (reference sequence). The CDR3 has 15 residues. Trimming cost V 0 bases and J 8 bases, with 16 bases left between them.

This chain links TRBV7-2 with TRBJ2-3; the match to TRBD1 covers 10 bases. CDR3 length equals 16 residues. With 1 base clipped from V and 8 bases from J, the junction kept 9 bases outside the gene matches. Germline V gene data show CDR1 as SGHTA and CDR2 as FQGNSA. Here the CDR3 DNA reads TGTGCCAGCAGCTTAGTGGGACAGGGGCTGTCAGGTACGCAGTATTTT. Its protein is CASSLVGQGLSGTQYF. Combining the CDR3 with reference TRBV7-2 and TRBJ2-3 gives the whole variable domain GAGVSQSPSNKVTEKGKDVELRCDPISGHTALYWYRQSLGQGLEFLIYFQGNSAPDKSGLPSDRFSAERTGGSVSTLTIQRTQQEDSAVYLCASSLVGQGLSGTQYFGPGTRLTVL.

The chain carries TRBV28 and TRBJ1-3, with 7 nucleotides matching TRBD1. V lost 5 bases, J lost 0 bases, and 10 bases stayed unmatched. The CDR3 runs 17 residues. The V gene's germline CDR1 is MDHEN and CDR2 SYDVKM. The CDR3 DNA reads as TGTGCCAGCAGTCTGACCTGGACAGGAGACTCTGGAAACACCATATATTTT. Its protein product is CASSLTWTGDSGNTIYF.

The V call is TRBV2, the J call TRBJ1-1, with D possibly TRBD1 on 6 matching bases. V lost 8 bases and J 2 bases, leaving 9 bases between the germline ends. This CDR3 is built from 12 residues. CDR1 and CDR2 from the germline V gene are SNHLY and FYNNEI. In nucleotides, the CDR3 is TGTGCCAGCCAGGACAGAAACACTGAAGCTTTCTTT. Translation: CASQDRNTEAFF.

In this sample, this clone turned up once. The genes are TRBV7-2 and TRBJ2-5; TRBD2 matches at 10 bases. The germline CDR1 and CDR2 sequences are SGHTA and FQGNSA. This CDR3 has 14 residues. J was trimmed by 5 bases and V by 4 bases; bases with no gene match: 4. CDR3 nucleotides: TGTGCCAGCAGCTCCGGACTAGCGGTGGAGACCCAGTACTTC. It yields the protein CASSSGLAVETQYF.

This chain joins TRBV28 and TRBJ2-1, with 8 bases aligning to TRBD2. CDR1 MDHEN and CDR2 SYDVKM come from the germline V gene. CDR3 length equals 18 residues. The trim removed 1 base at V and 9 bases at J, leaving 17 bases unmatched. CDR3 DNA sequence: TGTGCCAGCAGTTTATCTCAGGGACTAGGGAGCTTCGGCCCTGAGCAGTTCTTC. This gives the protein CASSLSQGLGSFGPEQFF.

J is TRBJ1-2 and V is TRBV9; D unresolved. CDR1 and CDR2 from the germline V gene are SGDLS and YYNGEE. The CDR3 has 16 amino acids. Trimming shortened V by 0 bases and J by 8 bases, and 20 bases separated the two germline ends. Here the CDR3 DNA reads TGTGCCAGCAGCGTAGGGAACAGTCTGGCACAATGGGGCTACACCTTC. It is translated as CASSVGNSLAQWGYTF.

The V and J genes are TRBV29-1 and TRBJ2-7; 9 bases are a match to TRBD2. Trimming removed 1 base from V and 2 bases from J; junction bases left unmatched: 3. The CDR3 is 14 amino acids. CDR1 is SQVTM, CDR2 ANQGSEA, per germline. In DNA, the CDR3 is TGCAGCGTTGAAGGCGGGGGGGCGACCTACGAGCAGTACTTC. Protein product: CSVEGGGATYEQYF.

A few counts support this clone. The chain joins TRBV11-2 to TRBJ1-6; 8 bases map to TRBD1. V shed 3 bases, J shed 6 bases, and the junction held 4 bases outside the gene matches. The CDR3 consists of 15 residues. Germline V gives CDR1 SGHAT, CDR2 FQNNGV. The CDR3 is CASSLGTGGNSPLHF. The DNA of the CDR3 is TGTGCCAGCAGCTTGGGAACAGGGGGTAATTCACCCCTCCACTTT.

V is TRBV7-6 and J is TRBJ2-5; D gene unclear. Trimming pared 5 bases from V and 0 bases from J, leaving 4 bases between. The CDR3 sequence is 12 residues long. Per the germline V gene, CDR1 is SGHVS and CDR2 is FNYEAQ. CDR3 in DNA: TGTGCCAGCAGCATGTACCAAGAGACCCAGTACTTC. Translated, it gives CASSMYQETQYF.

This clone is a singleton in its sample. V and J are TRBV27 and TRBJ2-1; unclear D gene. V was clipped by 7 bases and J by 2 bases, with 15 bases between them. This CDR3 is built from 15 residues. Germline CDR1 is MNHEY and CDR2 is SMNVEV (reference sequence). The CDR3 DNA reads as TGTGCCAGCAAGTTCGCCCCACTCACCTACAATGAGCAGTTCTTC. This gives the protein CASKFAPLTYNEQFF.

The chain couples TRBV5-1 to TRBJ1-1; D is perhaps TRBD1 (5 bases). Trimming pared 5 bases from V and 1 base from J, leaving 9 bases between. CDR1 is SGHRS and CDR2 is YFSETQ in the germline V gene. The CDR3 has 13 amino acids. DNA of the CDR3: TGCGCCAGCAGAGCCGGGGGGAACACTGAAGCTTTCTTT. Protein sequence: CASRAGGNTEAFF.

The rearrangement joins TRBV7-2 to TRBJ1-3; D is possibly TRBD1 (5 bases). The CDR3 is 14 amino acids. V was trimmed by 4 bases and J by 2 bases, leaving 9 bases between them. The germline CDR1 and CDR2 sequences are SGHTA and FQGNSA. The CDR3 region is CASSSQGTGNTIYF. In DNA form, the CDR3 reads TGTGCCAGCAGCTCCCAGGGTACTGGAAACACCATATATTTT.

The gene calls are TRBV9 and TRBJ2-7; maybe TRBD1 (5 bases). Germline V lookup: CDR1 SGDLS, CDR2 YYNGEE. V was shortened by 3 bases and J by 1 base, with 11 bases between the two germline ends. This CDR3 region has 14 residues. CDR3 loop: CASSAGSRSYEQYF. DNA for the CDR3: TGTGCCAGCAGCGCAGGGTCAAGGTCCTACGAGCAGTACTTC.

This clone occurred a few times. The chain employs TRBV7-9 and TRBJ1-2, with a tentative D call TRBD1 (6 bases). Germline CDR1 reads SEHNR; CDR2 reads FQNEAQ (reference sequence). This CDR3 is built from 13 residues. V was cut by 7 bases and J by 2 bases, with 11 bases left in between. The CDR3 DNA is TGTGCCAGCACGACACAGGGCAACTATGGCTACACCTTC. Encoded protein: CASTTQGNYGYTF. Based on the CDR3 plus reference TRBV7-9 and TRBJ1-2, the full variable domain is DTGVSQNPRHKITKRGQNVTFRCDPISEHNRLYWYRQTLGQGPEFLTYFQNEAQLEKSRLLSDRFSAERPKGSFSTLEIQRTEQGDSAMYLCASTTQGNYGYTFGSGTRLTVV.

The chain carries TRBV7-2 and TRBJ2-6; tentatively, D is TRBD1 or TRBD2 (5 bases each). This CDR3 spans 15 amino acids. V gave up 5 bases and J gave up 2 bases, with 10 bases separating them. The germline gives CDR1 SGHTA, CDR2 FQGNSA. The CDR3 bases are TGTGCCAGCAGCCCTAGGGGAGCTGGGGCCAACGTCCTGACTTTC. Translated: CASSPRGAGANVLTF.

The chain uses TRBV5-1 and TRBJ2-3; 14 nucleotides line up with TRBD2. The V segment lost 3 bases and the J segment 1 base; nucleotides outside the gene matches: 10. Germline V gives CDR1 SGHRS, CDR2 YFSETQ. There are 19 residues in the CDR3. CDR3 DNA: TGCGCCAGCAGCTCCCCCGGGACTAGCGGGGGCCTGCGCACAGATACGCAGTATTTT. It specifies CASSSPGTSGGLRTDTQYF. Together with reference TRBV5-1 and TRBJ2-3, the CDR3 gives the full variable domain: KAGVTQTPRYLIKTRGQQVTLSCSPISGHRSVSWYQQTPGQGLQFLFEYFSETQRNKGNFPGRFSGRQFSNSRSEMNVSTLELGDSALYLCASSSPGTSGGLRTDTQYFGPGTRLTVL.

The CDR3 bases are TGTGCCAGCAACCCGACAGGATCGAACACTGAAGCTTTCTTT. This codes for CASNPTGSNTEAFF. The chain employs TRBV28 and TRBJ1-1, with D perhaps TRBD1 (6 bases). V dropped 7 bases and J dropped 1 base, with 13 bases sitting between them. Germline values: CDR1 MDHEN, CDR2 SYDVKM. The CDR3 contains 14 residues.

CDR3 coding DNA: TGTGCCAGCATCAGAGGGCAGCAGAACACTGAAGCTTTCTTT. Protein: CASIRGQQNTEAFF. The V gene is TRBV6-1, the J gene TRBJ1-1, with D unresolved. Germline V gives CDR1 MNHNS, CDR2 SASEGT. Trimming took 7 bases from V and 1 from J, leaving 13 bases between them. The CDR3 extends over 14 amino acids.